This T cell receptor beta chain was retrieved from a study of CD4+ T cells in melanoma. Study outcomes and limitations: Neoantigen-specific CD4+ T cells in melanoma reportedly had diverse differentiation states. CD8+ T cell, macrophage and B cell function reportedly correlated with neoantigen-specific CD4+ T cells.

Clones were read by immunoSEQ multiplex PCR, and TCRdb kept only the in-frame ones, dropping some. This sample carries 9,900 or so clones, roughly 78% of them seen once, and the ten largest clones take around 21%. V dropped 4 bases and J dropped 3; count of bases not matched to a gene: 6. The germline V gene encodes CDR1 SNHLY and CDR2 FYNNEI. The CDR3 sequence is 14 residues long. This clone is categorized as medium-sized (0.01 to 0.1%). Its target is unknown. Other DNA sequences in the sample encode the same CDR3. The J gene is TRBJ2-7, the V gene TRBV2; 7 bases map to TRBD1. This TCR derives from a human donor with melanoma. The specimen sequenced was cells from a culture (not recorded whether cultured in vitro). CDR3 residues: CASSATGLGYEQYF. CDR3 DNA sequence: TGTGCCAGCAGTGCGACAGGGCTTGGCTACGAGCAGTACTTC.